These 20 T cell receptor beta chains were all obtained from the same sample, sequenced in a study of cytomegalovirus exposure and HLA in healthy donors. A multiplex PCR was run with 60 Vbeta primers and 13 Jbeta primers. Some clones are missing from TCRdb's copy, which holds only in-frame ones; the method was immunoSEQ multiplex PCR. The sample carries around 29,000 clones, less than 70% recorded once. The sequenced sample consisted of PBMCs. These TCRs come from a male donor in good health and CMV-seropositive.

V and J are TRBV6-1 and TRBJ1-5; tentatively, D is TRBD1 (5 bases). The CDR3 runs to 13 residues. Germline V gene lookup returns CDR1 MNHNS and CDR2 SASEGT. V dropped 7 bases and J dropped 5 bases, with 12 bases sitting between them. Here the CDR3 reads CASKQEGDQPQHF. CDR3 coding DNA: TGTGCCAGCAAACAGGAAGGAGATCAGCCCCAGCATTTT.

The V gene is TRBV6-4, the J gene TRBJ2-2, with D unresolved. V lost 3 bases and J 1 base, leaving 9 bases between the germline ends. This CDR3 is built from 15 residues. CDR1 is MRHNA, CDR2 SNTAGT, per germline. CDR3 coding DNA: TGTGCCAGCAGTGATAGGCCAGGGAACACCGGGGAGCTGTTTTTT. Translating gives CASSDRPGNTGELFF.

This clone was seen a few times. This sequence joins TRBV30 and TRBJ1-1; the D is unclear. The germline CDR1 and CDR2 sequences are GTSNPN and SVGIG (reference sequence). The V and J ends lost 0 bases and 3 bases respectively, with 8 bases between them. The CDR3 runs 13 residues. CDR3 sequence: CAWSVLGDTEAFF. CDR3 bases: TGTGCCTGGAGTGTACTGGGAGACACTGAAGCTTTCTTT.

This clone appeared a few times. The rearrangement joins TRBV19 to TRBJ2-3; TRBD2 agrees at 7 bases. V lost 10 bases and J lost 4; bases outside the gene matches: 5. CDR1 is LNHDA, CDR2 SQIVND, per germline (reference sequence). The CDR3 totals 12 residues. The CDR3 DNA reads as TGTGCCACCAGCGCGGGGGCAGATACGCAGTATTTT. Translating it yields CATSAGADTQYF.

The rearrangement joins TRBV13 to TRBJ1-2; weak D call: TRBD1 (6 bases). The V end was cut by 5 bases, the J end by 6 bases, with 19 bases between. The CDR3 runs 15 residues. Germline CDR1 and CDR2: PRHDT and FYEKMQ (reference sequence). The CDR3 loop reads CASSPRSWGQNGYTF. CDR3 coding DNA: TGTGCCAGCAGCCCCCGGAGTTGGGGGCAGAATGGCTACACCTTC.

The chain combines TRBV14 with TRBJ2-6; 13 nucleotides agree with TRBD2. The CDR3 contains 18 residues. CDR1 and CDR2 from the germline V gene are SGHDN and FVKESK. The trim removed 3 bases at V and 0 bases at J, leaving 2 bases unmatched. The CDR3 spells CASSHRTSGSSGANVLTF. For the CDR3, the DNA is TGTGCCAGCAGCCACAGGACTAGCGGGAGCTCTGGGGCCAACGTCCTGACTTTC.

This sequence joins TRBV11-2 and TRBJ2-1; 11 bases map to TRBD2. The CDR3 has 15 residues. The V gene end was trimmed by 5 bases and the J gene end by 6 bases; junction bases not matched to a gene: 6. Germline CDR1 SGHAT, CDR2 FQNNGV. CDR3 nucleotides: TGTGCCAGCAGCCTGGGACTAGCGGAAACCAATGAGCAGTTCTTC. Its protein is CASSLGLAETNEQFF.

The V and J genes are TRBV6-5 and TRBJ1-1; D is unclear. Per germline, CDR1 MNHEY and CDR2 SVGAGI. The V end was cut by 5 bases, the J end by 1 base, with 8 bases between. The CDR3 consists of 13 residues. CDR3 amino acids: CASSEAENTEAFF. CDR3 bases: TGTGCCAGCAGTGAAGCGGAGAACACTGAAGCTTTCTTT.

This chain uses TRBV5-1 with TRBJ2-1; D is possibly TRBD1 (6 bases). The germline gives CDR1 SGHRS, CDR2 YFSETQ. The CDR3 is 17 residues long. V was pared by 4 bases and J by 4 bases, with 21 bases between. The chain's CDR3 is CASSPGGRGTGYNEQFF. The CDR3 nucleotides read TGCGCCAGCAGCCCCGGAGGCAGGGGAACGGGATACAATGAGCAGTTCTTC.

This clone has more than one count but fewer than ten. This rearrangement joins TRBV6-5 to TRBJ1-6; the match to TRBD1 covers 9 bases. CDR3 length equals 15 residues. Losses at the gene ends were 2 bases for V and 7 bases for J; bases not matched to a gene: 3. Germline V lookup: CDR1 MNHEY, CDR2 SVGAGI. The CDR3 spells CASSYTGTGNSPLHF. The CDR3, as DNA: TGTGCCAGCAGTTACACCGGGACAGGGAATTCACCCCTCCACTTT.

The chain employs TRBV5-1 and TRBJ2-5; a possible D gene is TRBD1 (6 bases). The CDR3 sequence is 14 residues long. Trimming stripped 2 bases from V and 5 bases from J, with 13 bases between. Germline V gene sequence: CDR1 SGHRS, CDR2 YFSETQ. The CDR3 region is CASSFAGDGETQYF. CDR3 DNA: TGCGCCAGCAGCTTCGCAGGGGATGGTGAGACCCAGTACTTC.

This clone was detected only a few times. The chain is built from TRBV10-3 and TRBJ1-6, with D unresolved. The CDR3 contains 14 residues. Germline V lookup: CDR1 ENHRY, CDR2 SYGVKD. The V end was cut by 8 bases, the J end by 5 bases, with 13 bases between. The CDR3, as DNA: TGTGCCATCCAATCTGAGTCGAATAATTCACCCCTCCACTTT. This gives the protein CAIQSESNNSPLHF.

The V call is TRBV7-8, the J call TRBJ2-5, with no clear D. Trimming cost V 2 bases and J 6 bases, with 7 bases left between them. In germline, CDR1 is SGHVS, CDR2 FQNEAQ. The length of the CDR3 is 12 residues. CDR3 DNA sequence: TGTGCCAGCAGCTTACAGATTAAGACCCAGTACTTC. Translation: CASSLQIKTQYF.

About this clone: One end of the junction is discordant with germline, which a read error may explain. The V and J genes are TRBV7-8 and TRBJ2-2, with TRBD2 matching 12 bases. CDR3 length: 18 residues. The germline CDR1 and CDR2 sequences are SGHVS and FQNEAQ. The CDR3 reads CATSPYPLTSGRGGELFF. CDR3 sequence (DNA): TGTGCCACCAGCCCGTACCCGCTGACTAGCGGGAGAGGCGGGGAGCTGTTTTTT.

The chain employs TRBV28 and TRBJ1-5; TRBD1 might be the D (5 bases). The CDR3 covers 14 residues. The germline gives CDR1 MDHEN, CDR2 SYDVKM. Trimming left V 7 bases short and J 6 bases short, with 16 bases between. The CDR3 nucleotides read TGTGCCAGCATCCTAGGGGTCCCGGGTCAGCCCCAGCATTTT. Translated, it gives CASILGVPGQPQHF. Full variable domain (missing parts from reference TRBV28 and TRBJ1-5): DVKVTQSSRYLVKRTGEKVFLECVQDMDHENMFWYRQDPGLGLRLIYFSYDVKMKEKGDIPEGYSVSREKKERFSLILESASTNQTSMYLCASILGVPGQPQHFGDGTRLSIL.

This clone was seen only a few times. The CDR3 spells CASRLQGAEAFF. Here the CDR3 DNA reads TGCGCCAGCAGATTACAGGGGGCTGAAGCTTTCTTT. This rearrangement joins TRBV5-1 to TRBJ1-1; 8 bases agree with TRBD1. The V gene's germline CDR1 is SGHRS and CDR2 YFSETQ. After removal of 5 bases from V and 6 bases from J, the junction contained 3 bases not matched to a gene. The CDR3 runs to 12 residues.

This clone was observed a few times. This chain joins TRBV7-9 and TRBJ1-1, with D perhaps matching TRBD1 (5 bases). V was clipped by 2 bases and J by 2 bases, with 9 bases between them. Germline loops: CDR1 SEHNR, CDR2 FQNEAQ (reference sequence). The CDR3 sequence is 14 residues long. The DNA for the CDR3 is TGTGCCAGCAGCTTACCGGGGGGAAACACTGAAGCTTTCTTT. Its translation: CASSLPGGNTEAFF.

The chain uses TRBV6-1 and TRBJ1-3; D is uncertain. Germline loops: CDR1 MNHNS, CDR2 SASEGT. Trimming took off 3 bases at V and 4 bases at J, with 13 bases between the two ends. CDR3 length equals 15 residues. The CDR3 here is CASSEEGHRGNTIYF. As DNA, the CDR3 is TGTGCCAGCAGTGAGGAGGGTCATCGAGGAAACACCATATATTTT.

In its sample, this clone was seen a few times. The chain employs TRBV28 and TRBJ2-7; 10 bases fit TRBD2. This CDR3 region has 16 residues. Germline V gene lookup returns CDR1 MDHEN and CDR2 SYDVKM. Trimming removed 7 bases from V and 1 base from J; junction bases left unmatched: 10. The CDR3 DNA reads as TGTGCCAGCACCCAGGTAGCGGGAGGAGGGTCCTACGAGCAGTACTTC. Translating it yields CASTQVAGGGSYEQYF.

This clone was seen only once. The chain recombines TRBV25-1 with TRBJ2-3; no definite D call. The CDR3 is made up of 14 amino acids. Germline CDR1 MGHDK, CDR2 SYGVNS. Trimming took 2 bases from V and 2 from J, leaving 8 bases between them. The CDR3 reads CASSEHALTDTQYF. The CDR3 DNA follows: TGTGCCAGCAGTGAACACGCACTCACAGATACGCAGTATTTT.